These 22 T cell receptor beta chains were sequenced from one sample in a study of chemoradiotherapy in HPV16-positive cancers. TCRdb keeps only in-frame clones here, not all; method: immunoSEQ multiplex PCR. The profile covers fewer than 40,000 clones, with under 80% appearing a single time and more than 5% taken by the ten largest. This material consisted of blood, taken from a patient who underwent chemoradiotherapy. These receptors all come from a human donor with HPV-associated anogenital cancer.

V gene TRBV2 combines with J gene TRBJ1-2, with TRBD1 identical over 9 bases. Germline assignment: CDR1 SNHLY and CDR2 FYNNEI. The CDR3 loop spans 14 amino acids. The V and J ends lost 6 bases and 4 bases, in that order; junction bases with no gene match: 6. The CDR3 spells CASRGTGWSYGYTF. The CDR3 DNA is TGTGCCAGCAGGGGGACAGGGTGGAGCTATGGCTACACCTTC.

The V call is TRBV7-3, the J call TRBJ2-7; 8 nucleotides agree with TRBD1. CDR3 length: 14 residues. CDR1 is SGHTA, CDR2 FQGTGA, per germline. V lost 5 bases to trimming and J lost 5 bases; unmatched junction nucleotides: 8. CDR3 protein: CASSAYRGMNEQYF. In nucleotides, the CDR3 is TGTGCCAGCAGCGCCTACAGGGGGATGAACGAGCAGTACTTC.

The chain joins TRBV27 to TRBJ2-5, with D perhaps matching TRBD2 (6 bases). CDR3 length: 14 amino acids. CDR1 and CDR2 (germline): MNHEY, SMNVEV (reference sequence). V lost 2 bases and J 4 bases, leaving 11 bases between the germline ends. The CDR3 coding sequence is TGTGCCAGCAGTTTAGGAGGGTTGGGAGAGACCCAGTACTTC. Translated: CASSLGGLGETQYF.

The chain carries TRBV30 and TRBJ1-3; D remains unclear. This CDR3 has 13 amino acids. Germline lookup yields CDR1 GTSNPN and CDR2 SVGIG (reference sequence). V gave up 3 bases and J gave up 3 bases, with 9 bases separating them. The chain's CDR3 is CAWSPADGNTIYF. The DNA of the CDR3 is TGTGCCTGGAGCCCAGCTGATGGAAACACCATATATTTT.

The chain has TRBV5-1 and TRBJ1-2, with a tentative D call TRBD1 (5 bases). Germline assignment: CDR1 SGHRS and CDR2 YFSETQ. This CDR3 has 12 residues. Trimming pared 4 bases from V and 8 bases from J, leaving 12 bases between. CDR3 amino acids: CASSGGGRGYTF. In nucleotides, the CDR3 is TGCGCCAGCAGCGGGGGAGGAAGGGGCTACACCTTC.

This chain connects TRBV2 to TRBJ2-3; 9 nucleotides line up with TRBD1. Germline-derived CDR1 and CDR2 are SNHLY and FYNNEI. The length of the CDR3 is 15 residues. V lost 6 bases, J lost 2 bases, and 6 bases stayed unmatched. DNA for the CDR3: TGTGCCAGCAGCATGGACAGGGGCTTCACAGATACGCAGTATTTT. Residues: CASSMDRGFTDTQYF.

This rearrangement joins TRBV5-1 to TRBJ2-2; 7 bases match TRBD1. The CDR3 spans 16 residues. The germline V gene has CDR1 SGHRS and CDR2 YFSETQ. The J segment lost 6 bases and the V segment lost 0 bases, leaving 8 bases of the junction unmatched. The CDR3 bases are TGCGCCAGCAGCTTGGATGGACAGGTATTTTCCGGGGAGCTGTTTTTT. Amino acids: CASSLDGQVFSGELFF. The full variable domain, its missing parts supplied by reference TRBV5-1 and TRBJ2-2, is KAGVTQTPRYLIKTRGQQVTLSCSPISGHRSVSWYQQTPGQGLQFLFEYFSETQRNKGNFPGRFSGRQFSNSRSEMNVSTLELGDSALYLCASSLDGQVFSGELFFGEGSRLTVL.

The chain joins TRBV7-8 to TRBJ1-5; D gene uncertain. Deletions cut 4 bases from V and 0 bases from J, with 16 bases between. This CDR3 region has 17 residues. Germline CDR1 is SGHVS and CDR2 is FQNEAQ. This CDR3 reads CASSSGPSGYSNQPQHF. CDR3 DNA: TGTGCCAGCAGCTCTGGACCTAGCGGATATAGCAATCAGCCCCAGCATTTT.

CDR3 bases: TGCGCCAGCAGCCCCGGCGGATCCTACGAGCAGTACTTC. It is translated as CASSPGGSYEQYF. The chain joins TRBV4-3 to TRBJ2-7; no clear D gene. The CDR3 covers 13 residues. Trimming stripped 4 bases from V and 1 base from J, with 8 bases between. The V gene's germline CDR1 is LGHNA and CDR2 YSLEER.

The chain recombines TRBV7-6 with TRBJ2-7, with D perhaps TRBD1 (6 bases). Germline loops: CDR1 SGHVS, CDR2 FNYEAQ. V was pared by 5 bases and J by 2 bases, with 19 bases between. CDR3 length: 16 residues. This CDR3 is CASSQEAGQSTYEQYF. The CDR3 nucleotides are TGTGCCAGCAGCCAAGAAGCCGGACAGTCGACCTACGAGCAGTACTTC. The entire variable domain, with the rest obtained from reference TRBV7-6 and TRBJ2-7, is as follows: GAGVSQSPRYKVTKRGQDVALRCDPISGHVSLYWYRQALGQGPEFLTYFNYEAQQDKSGLPNDRFSAERPEGSISTLTIQRTEQRDSAMYRCASSQEAGQSTYEQYFGPGTRLTVT.

V is TRBV27 and J is TRBJ2-7; possible D gene TRBD1, 6 bases. The germline V gene encodes CDR1 MNHEY and CDR2 SMNVEV (reference sequence). CDR3 length equals 13 residues. Trimming removed 5 bases from V and 4 bases from J, with 12 bases in between. CDR3 sequence (DNA): TGTGCCAGCAGTATGACAGGTTTGTACGAGCAGTACTTC. This encodes CASSMTGLYEQYF.

The V gene is TRBV4-2, the J gene TRBJ1-2, with 8 bases lining up with TRBD1. Trimming cost V 0 bases and J 4 bases; bases outside gene matches: 4. Looked up from germline, CDR1 is LGHNA and CDR2 is YNFKEQ. This CDR3 is 15 amino acids long. In DNA form, the CDR3 reads TGTGCCAGCAGCCAAGATCTGGACAGGGCCTATGGCTACACCTTC. Its translation: CASSQDLDRAYGYTF.

The rearrangement joins TRBV29-1 to TRBJ1-2; 12 positions agree with TRBD1. V dropped 4 bases and J dropped 2; count of bases not matched to a gene: 8. Germline values: CDR1 SQVTM, CDR2 ANQGSEA. This CDR3 has 16 amino acids. DNA of the CDR3: TGCAGCGTTGTGCCCGGGACAGGGGGCTCCAACTATGGCTACACCTTC. This translates into CSVVPGTGGSNYGYTF.

A few counts support this clone. The rearrangement uses TRBV12-1 and TRBJ1-2; the D call of TRBD1 is as the table states it, not checked on the DNA. TRBV12-1 constitutes a pseudogene. The CDR3 length is 13 residues. The CDR3 spells CASSFAGDEGYTF. The CDR3 region has the DNA TGTGCCAGCAGCTTTGCAGGGGATGAGGGCTACACCTTC.

This chain connects TRBV5-1 to TRBJ2-5; tentatively, D is TRBD2 (6 bases). Trimming took off 3 bases at V and 5 bases at J, with 17 bases between the two ends. The CDR3 is 15 residues long. Germline V gene lookup returns CDR1 SGHRS and CDR2 YFSETQ. The CDR3 bases are TGCGCCAGCAGCTCCCAAGGAAGGGACTCGGAGACCCAGTACTTC. It yields the protein CASSSQGRDSETQYF.

The chain combines TRBV7-2 with TRBJ1-3; D remains unclear. The CDR3 covers 18 residues. Germline CDR1 reads SGHTA; CDR2 reads FQGNSA. V was pared by 0 bases and J by 0 bases, with 15 bases between. In DNA, the CDR3 is TGTGCCAGCAGCTTAGCGGGTGGCAGCGCCATCTCTGGAAACACCATATATTTT. Protein sequence: CASSLAGGSAISGNTIYF.

A single count supports this clone. The chain combines TRBV19 with TRBJ1-1, with TRBD1 matching 9 bases. The CDR3 runs to 15 residues. V lost 10 bases to trimming and J lost 0 bases; unmatched junction nucleotides: 9. CDR1 and CDR2 from the germline V gene are LNHDA and SQIVND (reference sequence). The CDR3 sequence: CATTRDRAMNTEAFF. CDR3 in DNA: TGTGCCACTACCCGGGACAGGGCAATGAACACTGAAGCTTTCTTT.

The chain joins TRBV7-9 to TRBJ2-5; D gene uncertain. Germline assignment: CDR1 SEHNR and CDR2 FQNEAQ (reference sequence). The ends were cut back, 3 bases at V and 3 bases at J, with 8 bases in the middle. The CDR3 has 13 residues. CDR3: CASSFEVEETQYF. The CDR3 nucleotides are TGTGCCAGCAGCTTCGAAGTAGAAGAGACCCAGTACTTC. Using reference TRBV7-9 and TRBJ2-5 for the parts outside the CDR3, the full variable domain is DTGVSQNPRHKITKRGQNVTFRCDPISEHNRLYWYRQTLGQGPEFLTYFQNEAQLEKSRLLSDRFSAERPKGSFSTLEIQRTEQGDSAMYLCASSFEVEETQYFGPGTRLLVL.

This chain connects TRBV5-4 to TRBJ2-1; unclear D gene. Germline CDR1 SGHNT, CDR2 YYREEE (reference sequence). The CDR3 totals 14 residues. The germline V and J ends were trimmed by 2 bases and 6 bases, with 12 bases remaining between them. DNA for the CDR3: TGTGCCAGCAGCTTTCCCGGACCCGCCAATGAGCAGTTCTTC. Translated, it gives CASSFPGPANEQFF.

This chain uses TRBV19 with TRBJ1-2, with D unclear. This CDR3 spans 15 amino acids. Trimming took off 4 bases at V and 1 base at J, with 13 bases between the two ends. In germline, CDR1 is LNHDA, CDR2 SQIVND (reference sequence). DNA for the CDR3: TGTGCCAGTAGTACCTCCCTGTCCGGTAACTATGGCTACACCTTC. Protein product: CASSTSLSGNYGYTF.

This chain links TRBV15 with TRBJ2-1; D remains ambiguous. There are 18 residues in the CDR3. V was trimmed by 0 bases and J by 0 bases, leaving 15 bases between them. Germline V CDR1 and CDR2: LNHNV, YYDKDF (reference sequence). The CDR3 DNA is TGTGCCACCAGCAGAGATTTGGCCGGGCTCAGCTCCTACAATGAGCAGTTCTTC. Its protein product is CATSRDLAGLSSYNEQFF.

The J gene is TRBJ1-1, the V gene TRBV11-2; no clear D gene. The germline CDR1 and CDR2 sequences are SGHAT and FQNNGV. The CDR3 has 12 residues. V lost 1 base to trimming and J lost 10 bases, with 10 bases between them. The CDR3 region is CASSLVRVGAFF. The CDR3 DNA reads as TGTGCCAGCAGCTTAGTAAGGGTCGGAGCTTTCTTT.